The rows below give T cell receptor beta chains drawn from one sample of a study of shared clonotypes between healthy human individuals. Measured with immunoSEQ multiplex PCR; TCRdb has only the in-frame clones, and not every one. The table records about 980,000 clones, approximately 80% of them present only once. Sequenced: memory CD4+ T cells sorted from blood. These receptors were taken from a man aged 18-30 years in good health. Each CDR3 is given with its conserved first and last residue. The D gene is left open where the match is weak. Clone size is not always given. Where it is, it says once, few, many or a class for expanded clones.

>TRBV18|14|NA|NA|TRBJ2-7
CASSPASQNYEQYF
TGTGCCAGCTCACCTGCCTCCCAGAACTACGAGCAGTACTTC
>TRBV28|15|TRBD2|NA|TRBJ2-5
CASSSPSGGVETQYF
TGTGCCAGCAGTTCTCCTAGCGGGGGGGTAGAGACCCAGTACTTC
>TRBV7-9|15|TRBD1|few|TRBJ1-5
CASSKGTGSNQPQHF
TGTGCCAGCAGCAAAGGGACAGGGTCCAATCAGCCCCAGCATTTT
>TRBV5-1|14|NA|NA|TRBJ1-1
CASSYTTKNTEAFF
TGCGCCAGCAGCTACACTACAAAAAACACTGAAGCTTTCTTT
>TRBV19|19|TRBD1|NA|TRBJ1-5
CASSARQGTPGYSNQPQHF
TGTGCCAGTAGTGCCCGACAGGGAACTCCCGGGTATAGCAATCAGCCCCAGCATTTT
>TRBV7-6|22|TRBD1|NA|TRBJ1-2
CASTFQFISRDRDKGPNYGYTF
TGTGCCAGCACCTTTCAGTTCATCTCTAGGGACAGGGACAAGGGTCCTAACTATGGCTACACCTTC
>TRBV6-1|12|NA|NA|TRBJ2-7
CATKGDSYEQYF
TGTGCCACCAAGGGGGATTCCTACGAGCAGTACTTC
>TRBV29-1|15|TRBD1|NA|TRBJ2-5
CSTVRQGDIQETQYF
TGCAGCACTGTTCGACAGGGGGATATCCAAGAGACCCAGTACTTC
>TRBV5-6|14|NA|NA|TRBJ2-7
CASSVSGPAYEQYF
TGTGCCAGCAGCGTCTCTGGGCCCGCCTACGAGCAGTACTTC
>TRBV9|15|NA|NA|TRBJ2-7
CASSPQGEGNHEQYF
TGTGCCAGCAGCCCCCAGGGGGAGGGCAACCACGAGCAGTACTTC
>TRBV5-1|14|NA|once|TRBJ1-1
CASSRTVMNTEAFF
TGCGCCAGCAGCAGGACAGTAATGAACACTGAAGCTTTCTTT
>TRBV7-2|13|NA|once|TRBJ2-5
CASSRTYQETQYF
TGTGCCAGCAGCCGTACGTACCAAGAGACCCAGTACTTC
>TRBV7-9|15|TRBD1|few|TRBJ1-6
CASSARTGGNSPLHF
TGTGCCAGCAGCGCTCGGACAGGGGGCAATTCACCCCTCCACTTT
>TRBV5-6|15|NA|few|TRBJ1-1
CASSFVPLGDTEAFF
TGTGCCAGCAGCTTCGTTCCCCTTGGTGACACTGAAGCTTTCTTT
>TRBV7-9|15|NA|NA|TRBJ1-1
CASSPGAGTNTEAFF
TGTGCCAGCAGCCCAGGGGCAGGGACGAACACTGAAGCTTTCTTT
>TRBV5-6|12|NA|NA|TRBJ2-7
CASSFTGYEQYF
TGTGCCAGCAGCTTTACGGGCTACGAGCAGTACTTC
>TRBV7-8|15|NA|NA|TRBJ1-1
CASSLKTDMNTEAFF
TGTGCCAGCAGCTTAAAGACCGACATGAACACTGAAGCTTTCTTT
>TRBV2|14|NA|NA|TRBJ1-2
CASSGNREEYGYTF
TGTGCCAGCAGTGGGAACAGGGAGGAATATGGCTACACCTTC
>TRBV5-4|15|NA|few|TRBJ2-1
CASSPEVGKGNEQFF
TGTGCCAGCAGCCCGGAGGTGGGGAAGGGGAATGAGCAGTTCTTC
>TRBV6-1|13|NA|NA|TRBJ1-2
CASRKDSTYGYTF
TGTGCCAGCAGAAAGGACAGCACCTATGGCTACACCTTC
>TRBV14|13|NA|few|TRBJ1-5
CASSQDLRQPQHF
TGTGCCAGCAGCCAAGACCTGCGGCAGCCCCAGCATTTT
>TRBV10-1|17|TRBD1|NA|TRBJ1-1
CASSEAVLGQLNTEAFF
TGCGCCAGCAGTGAAGCGGTGCTGGGACAGCTGAACACTGAAGCTTTCTTT
>TRBV5-1|13|NA|few|TRBJ2-5
CASSLEVTETQYF
TGCGCCAGCAGCCTAGAGGTCACGGAGACCCAGTACTTC
>TRBV10-3|13|NA|NA|TRBJ2-5
CATGGQPGETQYF
TGTGCCACGGGGGGACAACCGGGGGAGACCCAGTACTTC
>TRBV7-3|15|TRBD1|NA|TRBJ2-1
CASSWDRGSYNEQFF
TGTGCCAGCAGCTGGGACAGGGGATCCTACAATGAGCAGTTCTTC
>TRBV29-1|10|NA|NA|TRBJ1-1
CSVEQAEAFF
TGCAGCGTTGAGCAGGCTGAAGCTTTCTTT
>TRBV5-1|13|TRBD1|few|TRBJ1-6
CASSFDRGSPLHF
TGCGCCAGCAGCTTCGACAGGGGCTCACCCCTCCACTTT
>TRBV5-6|12|NA|NA|TRBJ1-2
CASRRQAYGYTF
TGTGCCAGCAGAAGACAAGCCTATGGCTACACCTTC
>TRBV7-2|16|TRBD2|NA|TRBJ2-1
CASSSPGLAGGVEQFF
TGTGCCAGCAGCTCCCCGGGACTAGCGGGAGGGGTTGAGCAGTTCTTC
>TRBV21-1|15|NA|NA|TRBJ1-4
CASSKAGQEYEKLFF
TGTGCCAGCAGCAAAGCGGGACAGGAGTATGAAAAACTGTTTTTT
>TRBV4-3|15|NA|NA|TRBJ2-1
CASSQDPLTNNEQFF
TGCGCCAGCAGCCAAGATCCCCTTACAAACAATGAGCAGTTCTTC
>TRBV18|16|TRBD1|NA|TRBJ2-2
CASSPNRGYDAGELFF
TGTGCCAGCTCACCGAACAGGGGGTACGATGCCGGGGAGCTGTTTTTT